The 25 T cell receptor beta chains presented below share a single source sample, sequenced in a study of regulatory T cells in long-lasting Graves disease. TCR beta libraries were built with iRepertoire HTBI primers and Arm-PCR of CDR3 regions. TCRdb reprocessed the multiplex PCR reads via MiXCR and lists one record per CDR3 protein. The table records 350,000 to 500,000 distinct CDR3 sequences, approximately 14% of them present only once. Time point here: newly diagnosed GD, antithyroid drugs for less than 3 months. Scientists built the TCR library using RNA that was extracted from PBMCs. These data are also associated with another study on T cells in Graves' hyperthyroidism and ophthalmopathy.

The sequencing here drew on peripheral blood mononuclear cells (PBMCs), taken at new diagnosis, from a patient treated with antithyroid drugs. These TCRs come from a woman aged 45 to 65 with Graves disease.

In regard to this clonotype: The junction does not match germline at one end; this may be a read error. V is TRBV28 and J is TRBJ2-3; 8 bases are a match to TRBD2. Germline loops: CDR1 MDHEN, CDR2 SYDVKM. The CDR3 spans 14 residues. The CDR3 DNA sequence: TGTGCCAGCAGTTTGACTAGCGAAGCAGATACGCGGTATTTT. This gives the protein CASSLTSEADTRYF.

This clonotype has at least ten counts. This chain uses TRBV2 with TRBJ2-3, with 11 positions matching TRBD2. The CDR3 consists of 15 residues. The J segment lost 5 bases and the V segment lost 6 bases, leaving 7 bases of the junction unmatched. Germline loops: CDR1 SNHLY, CDR2 FYNNEI. For the CDR3, the DNA is TGTGCCAGCAGGAGACTAGCGGGAATCGAAGATACGCAGTATTTT. It codes for CASRRLAGIEDTQYF.

This clonotype came up many times. V is TRBV7-2 and J is TRBJ2-7, with D unresolved. Per the germline V gene, CDR1 is SGHTA and CDR2 is FQGNSA. Trimming removed 1 base at V and 1 base at J, with 20 bases between. This CDR3 region has 18 residues. The chain's CDR3 is CASSLVAVRRIRSYEQYF. CDR3 sequence (DNA): TGTGCCAGCAGCTTAGTTGCGGTTCGGAGAATCAGGTCCTACGAGCAGTACTTC.

This clonotype was recorded many times. The chain combines TRBV10-3 with TRBJ2-7, with TRBD1 matching over 7 bases. The CDR3 has 14 amino acids. J was trimmed by 9 bases and V by 2 bases; bases with no gene match: 10. In germline, CDR1 is ENHRY, CDR2 SYGVKD. In DNA, the CDR3 is TGTGCCATCAGTGAGAGCGACAGGGTTGGCGGGCAGTACTTC. Its protein is CAISESDRVGGQYF.

In its sample, this clonotype was seen a few times. The rearrangement links TRBV7-9 to TRBJ1-1, with 11 bases fitting TRBD1. This CDR3 has 14 residues. From germline, CDR1 is SEHNR and CDR2 FQNEAQ (reference sequence). V was clipped by 8 bases and J by 1 base; unmatched bases: 3. CDR3: CASGDRGGNTEAFF. The CDR3 region has the DNA TGTGCCAGCGGGGACAGGGGGGGGAACACTGAAGCTTTCTTT.

This clonotype was observed at least ten times. The chain is built from TRBV12-3 or TRBV12-4 and TRBJ2-1, with 10 bases that match TRBD1. This CDR3 spans 15 amino acids. Trimming took 6 bases from V and 7 from J; bases not matched to a gene: 9. In DNA form, the CDR3 reads TGTGCCAGCAGACCAACGACAGGGGGCTCAAATGAGCAGTTCTTC. It translates to CASRPTTGGSNEQFF.

At least ten counts were recorded for this clonotype. V is TRBV2 and J is TRBJ1-2; no reliable D call. Per germline, CDR1 SNHLY and CDR2 FYNNEI. The V end was cut by 2 bases, the J end by 4 bases, with 5 bases between. This CDR3 spans 12 amino acids. The CDR3 bases are TGTGCCAGCAGTGAACAGCTCTATGGCTACACCTTC. Its protein product is CASSEQLYGYTF. Looking up the rest from reference TRBV2 and TRBJ1-2 gives the full variable domain: EPEVTQTPSHQVTQMGQEVILRCVPISNHLYFYWYRQILGQKVEFLVSFYNNEISEKSEIFDDQFSVERPDGSNFTLKIRSTKLEDSAMYFCASSEQLYGYTFGSGTRLTVV.

This clonotype has ten or more counts. The chain combines TRBV5-1 with TRBJ2-5; D is perhaps TRBD2 (6 bases). This CDR3 is 14 amino acids long. V lost 3 bases and J 5 bases, leaving 14 bases between the germline ends. Germline lookup yields CDR1 SGHRS and CDR2 YFSETQ. The CDR3 reads CASSSGTPLETQYF. CDR3 in DNA: TGCGCCAGCAGCTCCGGGACTCCCCTCGAGACCCAGTACTTC.

This sequence joins TRBV4-2 and TRBJ1-5; maybe TRBD1 (6 bases). V was pared by 3 bases and J by 3 bases, with 12 bases between. The CDR3 loop spans 15 amino acids. In germline, CDR1 is LGHNA, CDR2 YNFKEQ. The CDR3 region has the DNA TGTGCCAGCAGCCAGGACGGACAGTTCAATCAGCCCCAGCATTTT. Its translation: CASSQDGQFNQPQHF.

This clonotype occurred many times. The chain joins TRBV24-1 to TRBJ2-3; 9 positions match TRBD2. Germline V gene data show CDR1 as KGHDR and CDR2 as SFDVKD. The CDR3 length is 17 residues. J lost 2 bases, V lost 4 bases, and 9 bases had no gene match. DNA for the CDR3: TGTGCCACCAGTGACGAAGGGACTAGCCCTAACACAGATACGCAGTATTTT. Protein sequence: CATSDEGTSPNTDTQYF.

This clonotype was counted ten times or more. The genes are TRBV6-1 and TRBJ2-5, with 8 bases that match TRBD1. The CDR3 covers 13 residues. The junction had 5 bases not matched to a gene; V was cut back by 6 bases and J by 5 bases. In germline, CDR1 is MNHNS, CDR2 SASEGT. In DNA, the CDR3 is TGTGCCAGCAGACGGACAGGGAAGGAGACCCAGTACTTC. Amino acids: CASRRTGKETQYF.

This clonotype was seen repeatedly, ten times or more. The J gene is TRBJ2-2, the V gene TRBV28; either TRBD1 or TRBD2 may fit D (5 bases each). Germline-derived CDR1 and CDR2 are MDHEN and SYDVKM. This CDR3 has 15 amino acids. Trimming cost V 3 bases and J 4 bases, with 12 bases left between them. DNA for the CDR3: TGTGCCAGCAGTTTGGCAGGGACGTTCACCGGGGAGCTGTTTTTT. Translating gives CASSLAGTFTGELFF.

The rearrangement uses TRBV4-1 and TRBJ1-4; D gene ambiguous. The CDR3 spans 11 residues. The germline CDR1 and CDR2 sequences are MGHRA and YSYEKL. Trimming took 0 bases from V and 14 from J, leaving 7 bases between them. The CDR3 nucleotides read TGCGCCAGCAGCCAAGAGAGGTGGCTGTTTTTT. Amino acid sequence: CASSQERWLFF.

Details on this clonotype: It may be a read error: a sequence one base away is much more abundant. The chain links TRBV20-1 to TRBJ2-7; TRBD2 is a possible D gene (6 bases). Deletions cut 0 bases from V and 0 bases from J, with 12 bases between. The CDR3 length is 15 residues. Germline V gives CDR1 DFQATT, CDR2 SNEGSKA (reference sequence). CDR3 protein: CSARDSSESSYEQYF. The CDR3 region has the DNA TGCAGTGCTAGAGACTCTAGCGAGAGCTCCTACGAGCAGTACTTC.

This clonotype was seen a handful of times. The rearrangement links TRBV10-3 to TRBJ2-7, with TRBD1 as a possible D gene (5 bases). Trimming cost V 8 bases and J 4 bases, with 9 bases left between them. Germline V gene sequence: CDR1 ENHRY, CDR2 SYGVKD. The CDR3 has 11 residues. The CDR3 reads CAIGRAYEQYF. In DNA, the CDR3 is TGTGCCATCGGCAGGGCGTACGAGCAGTACTTC.

The chain recombines TRBV28 with TRBJ1-2; no firm D call. The CDR3 loop spans 15 amino acids. V was shortened by 5 bases and J by 4 bases, with 17 bases between the two germline ends. CDR1 and CDR2 (germline): MDHEN, SYDVKM. Here the CDR3 reads CASSQPRTLGYGYTF. CDR3 in DNA: TGTGCCAGCAGTCAACCCAGGACTCTGGGCTATGGCTACACCTTC.

This clonotype was picked up a small number of times. Here the CDR3 reads CASSDPRDFLNEQFF. The CDR3 region has the DNA TGTGCCAGCAGTGACCCCCGGGACTTCCTCAATGAGCAGTTCTTC. V and J are TRBV28 and TRBJ2-1, with a possible D match to TRBD2 (6 bases). This CDR3 comprises 15 residues. V lost 5 bases to trimming and J lost 6 bases, with 17 bases between them. Germline loops: CDR1 MDHEN, CDR2 SYDVKM.

This clonotype was picked up many times. The genes are TRBV5-1 and TRBJ2-7, with TRBD2 matching over 13 bases. With V trimmed by 1 base and J by 4 bases, 8 bases remained unmatched. The CDR3 runs to 17 residues. Per the germline V gene, CDR1 is SGHRS and CDR2 is YFSETQ. This CDR3 is CASSLRGGTSGKYEQYF. CDR3 sequence (DNA): TGCGCCAGCAGCTTGAGAGGAGGGACTAGCGGGAAGTACGAGCAGTACTTC.

This clonotype was counted many times. The chain uses TRBV28 and TRBJ2-7, with D tentatively TRBD2 (5 bases). Per germline, CDR1 MDHEN and CDR2 SYDVKM. V was trimmed by 3 bases and J by 6 bases, leaving 18 bases between them. The CDR3 covers 15 residues. CDR3 protein: CASSLRRIRLGEQYF. Here the CDR3 DNA reads TGTGCCAGCAGTTTGAGGAGGATAAGACTTGGCGAGCAGTACTTC.

This clonotype was counted between two and nine times. This chain's CDR3 is CATSDLSVSHTDTQYF. The CDR3 coding sequence is TGTGCCACCAGTGATCTTAGCGTCAGCCACACAGATACGCAGTATTTT. V usage is TRBV24-1 and J usage is TRBJ2-3; D is possibly TRBD2 (5 bases). This CDR3 comprises 16 residues. Between the trimmed V and J ends, which lost 3 bases and 2 bases, there was a span of 14 bases. Germline V CDR1 and CDR2: KGHDR, SFDVKD.

V gene TRBV6-1 combines with J gene TRBJ2-5; 7 bases match TRBD2. The CDR3 runs to 16 residues. CDR1 is MNHNS and CDR2 is SASEGT in the germline V gene. V dropped 5 bases and J dropped 2; count of bases not matched to a gene: 11. This chain's CDR3 is CASSKRLMGGQETQYF. Written as DNA, the CDR3 is TGTGCCAGCAGTAAACGACTGATGGGGGGGCAAGAGACCCAGTACTTC.

This clonotype was seen ten or more times. The rearrangement uses TRBV2 and TRBJ2-7, with 9 bases that match TRBD1. The V gene end was trimmed by 7 bases and the J gene end by 0 bases; junction bases not matched to a gene: 4. CDR1 is SNHLY, CDR2 FYNNEI, per germline. CDR3 length: 14 residues. The CDR3 coding sequence is TGTGCCAGCACACCGGGACAGGGCTCCTACGAGCAGTACTTC. Translating it yields CASTPGQGSYEQYF.

In its sample, this clonotype was seen many times. The chain couples TRBV13 to TRBJ2-7, with D hard to call. Germline V gene data show CDR1 as PRHDT and CDR2 as FYEKMQ (reference sequence). Trimming cost V 0 bases and J 3 bases, with 12 bases left between them. This CDR3 spans 15 amino acids. CDR3 protein: CASSLGRGSHYEQYF. The CDR3 nucleotides read TGTGCCAGCAGCTTAGGCCGTGGTAGCCACTACGAGCAGTACTTC.

Ten or more counts support this clonotype. The V gene is TRBV2, the J gene TRBJ2-3; 10 nucleotides align to TRBD2. V lost 4 bases, J lost 8 bases, and 24 bases stayed unmatched. The CDR3 is 20 residues long. Germline CDR1 and CDR2: SNHLY and FYNNEI. In DNA, the CDR3 is TGTGCCAGCAGTGCGCCCGGGACACCCGGGGGAGCGGGAGGGCCTTTTACGCAGTATTTT. This sequence encodes CASSAPGTPGGAGGPFTQYF.

This clonotype was recorded at least ten times. The rearrangement joins TRBV24-1 to TRBJ2-3, with 11 positions matching TRBD2. CDR1 and CDR2 from the germline V gene are KGHDR and SFDVKD. The CDR3 runs to 19 residues. V shed 3 bases, J shed 0 bases, and the junction held 10 bases outside the gene matches. CDR3 coding DNA: TGTGCCACCAGTGATCCCTCGGGACTAGCGGAGGGGAGCACAGATACGCAGTATTTT. It yields the protein CATSDPSGLAEGSTDTQYF.